These 9 T cell receptor beta chains share one sample of origin, sequenced in a study of blood T cell repertoires in COVID-19. Method: immunoSEQ multiplex PCR; TCRdb's copy keeps in-frame clones and lacks some. Of about 210,000 clones detected, around 83% appear once; the ten largest clones hold 8% to 10%. The source material was peripheral blood. The receptors stem from a woman aged 50 to 60 with acute or convalescent COVID-19.

This sequence joins TRBV11-2 and TRBJ2-3; a possible D gene is TRBD2 (5 bases). The V gene's germline CDR1 is SGHAT and CDR2 FQNNGV. Trimming pared 5 bases from V and 4 bases from J, leaving 7 bases between. The CDR3 contains 12 residues. The CDR3 spells CASSPAADTQYF. Written as DNA, the CDR3 is TGTGCCAGCAGCCCAGCGGCAGATACGCAGTATTTT.

This clone was observed a single time. This chain joins TRBV28 and TRBJ1-2, with a weak D call TRBD1 (5 bases). Germline CDR1 is MDHEN and CDR2 is SYDVKM. This CDR3 spans 13 amino acids. Trimming left V 3 bases short and J 4 bases short, with 9 bases between. The CDR3 DNA reads as TGTGCCAGCAGTTTTGGGGCAGGCTATGGCTACACCTTC. Translating gives CASSFGAGYGYTF.

V usage is TRBV5-1 and J usage is TRBJ2-7, with 8 positions matching TRBD1. V lost 0 bases to trimming and J lost 3 bases; unmatched junction nucleotides: 11. From germline, CDR1 is SGHRS and CDR2 YFSETQ. The CDR3 sequence is 17 residues long. The CDR3 nucleotides are TGCGCCAGCAGCTTGGCCCTACAGGGGGACACCTTCTACGAGCAGTACTTC. As protein: CASSLALQGDTFYEQYF.

V and J are TRBV30 and TRBJ2-7; 8 bases are shared with TRBD2. Germline assignment: CDR1 GTSNPN and CDR2 SVGIG (reference sequence). CDR3 size: 14 residues. The trim removed 1 base at V and 5 bases at J, leaving 7 bases unmatched. The CDR3 sequence: CAWSAGTRGHEQYF. The CDR3 DNA follows: TGTGCCTGGAGTGCAGGGACTAGAGGCCACGAGCAGTACTTC. The full variable domain, rest sourced from reference TRBV30 and TRBJ2-7, is SQTIHQWPATLVQPVGSPLSLECTVEGTSNPNLYWYRQAAGRGLQLLFYSVGIGQISSEVPQNLSASRPQDRQFILSSKKLLLSDSGFYLCAWSAGTRGHEQYFGPGTRLTVT.

The chain is built from TRBV2 and TRBJ2-5; a possible D gene is TRBD2 (6 bases). In germline, CDR1 is SNHLY, CDR2 FYNNEI. V was pared by 4 bases and J by 5 bases, with 29 bases between. There are 19 residues in the CDR3. In DNA form, the CDR3 reads TGTGCCAGCAGTGTGTCCCTCCTCGGTTTCGTGCGGGATCAGGAGACCCAGTACTTC. It codes for CASSVSLLGFVRDQETQYF. Variable domain in full (rest from reference TRBV2 and TRBJ2-5): EPEVTQTPSHQVTQMGQEVILRCVPISNHLYFYWYRQILGQKVEFLVSFYNNEISEKSEIFDDQFSVERPDGSNFTLKIRSTKLEDSAMYFCASSVSLLGFVRDQETQYFGPGTRLLVL.

This chain joins TRBV11-2 and TRBJ1-5; D ambiguous. The V end lost 0 bases, the J end lost 2 bases, and 8 bases lay between the germline ends. The CDR3 length is 15 residues. The germline gives CDR1 SGHAT, CDR2 FQNNGV. For the CDR3, the DNA is TGTGCCAGCAGCTTAGATTGGCCAGGCAATCAGCCCCAGCATTTT. Its protein is CASSLDWPGNQPQHF.

This clone has just one count. The rearrangement joins TRBV12-3 or TRBV12-4 to TRBJ1-5; D uncertain. V was shortened by 8 bases and J by 3 bases, with 8 bases between the two germline ends. The length of the CDR3 is 12 residues. CDR3 protein: CASGLTNQPQHF. Written as DNA, the CDR3 is TGTGCCAGCGGGCTTACCAATCAGCCCCAGCATTTT.

V is TRBV28 and J is TRBJ1-2; 9 bases fit TRBD1. This CDR3 region has 16 residues. The ends lost 5 bases at V and 4 bases at J; junction bases unmatched: 11. Germline V gives CDR1 MDHEN, CDR2 SYDVKM. CDR3 amino acids: CASSRPGQGGSYGYTF. DNA for the CDR3: TGTGCCAGCAGTAGACCGGGACAGGGAGGTAGCTATGGCTACACCTTC.

V and J are TRBV11-2 and TRBJ2-1; the D gene is possibly TRBD2 (6 bases). Deletions cut 5 bases from V and 8 bases from J, with 16 bases between. The germline V gene encodes CDR1 SGHAT and CDR2 FQNNGV. The CDR3 length is 14 residues. The CDR3 coding sequence is TGTGCCAGCAGCGGTAGACTAGAATCGGATGAGCAGTTCTTC. It specifies CASSGRLESDEQFF.